The table lists the clone carrying this T cell receptor (beta chain) with a count of one. Its antigen is currently unknown. TCRdb's copy holds only in-frame clones and misses some; the assay was immunoSEQ multiplex PCR. Found here are fewer than 65,000 clones, about 90% of them singletons; the top ten hold around 2.1%. This record comes from a study of lymphopenia after photon versus proton radiotherapy. Study results and caveats: Photon-treated patients lost naive T cells and TCR diversity; proton-treated stayed stable.

The length of the CDR3 is 11 residues. The germline V gene encodes CDR1 SGDLS and CDR2 YYNGEE. Deletions cut 0 bases from V and 3 bases from J, with 1 base between. The receptor was derived from a man in his forties with gastric cancer. The sample here was peripheral blood, taken from a patient treated with photon-based radiotherapy. V and J are TRBV9 and TRBJ2-7; D is ambiguous. The CDR3 DNA sequence: TGTGCCAGCAGCGTAGGCTACGAGCAGTACTTC. Its translation is CASSVGYEQYF. Supplemented by reference TRBV9 and TRBJ2-7, the full variable domain reads DSGVTQTPKHLITATGQRVTLRCSPRSGDLSVYWYQQSLDQGLQFLIQYYNGEERAKGNILERFSAQQFPDLHSELNLSSLELGDSALYFCASSVGYEQYFGPGTRLTVT.